This is a list of T cell receptor beta chains from one sample in a study. TCRdb passed the RT-PCR reads through MiXCR, listing each CDR3 protein once. This sample yields approximately 720,000 distinct CDR3 sequences, of which 14% are seen a single time; 3.6% belongs to the top ten. The sequenced material came from memory CD4+ T cells from blood. The receptors shown here come from a female donor in good health, serving as a healthy control. CDR3s include the opening cysteine and the closing phenylalanine or tryptophan. D genes are given only for firm matches. Expanded clones get a size class; other rows say once, few or many, or leave the size out.

clone_size	d_call	v_call	j_call	cdr3_nt	cdr3_aa
-	TRBD2	TRBV6-5	TRBJ2-7	TGTGCCAGCAGTTATCGCAGAACTAGCGGGAGTCGTTACGAGCAGTACTTC	CASSYRRTSGSRYEQYF
-	-	TRBV7-9	TRBJ1-5	TGTGCCAGCAGCTCCCAACCGGATCAGCCCCAGCATTTT	CASSSQPDQPQHF
few	TRBD2	TRBV9	TRBJ2-3	TGTGCCAGCAGCGTAGGTCCCGGCCGGACTAGCTTTACGGATACGCAGTATTTT	CASSVGPGRTSFTDTQYF
many	TRBD2	TRBV5-1	TRBJ2-1	TGCGCCAGCCGTGAGACTAGCGGGCCTTTAAATGAGCAGTTCTTC	CASRETSGPLNEQFF
many	TRBD2	TRBV20-1	TRBJ2-1	TGCAGTGCTAGGAGACTAGCGGGGGGGTACAATGAGCAGTTCTTC	CSARRLAGGYNEQFF
many	-	TRBV5-1	TRBJ1-1	TGCGCCAGCAGCATCGGGGGGGCAGCAAACACTGAAGCTTTCTTT	CASSIGGAANTEAFF
few	TRBD1	TRBV12-3/TRBV12-4	TRBJ1-6	TGTGCCAGCAGTTTAAGCGGGACAGCAAATTCACCCCTCCACTTT	CASSLSGTANSPLHF
-	-	TRBV6-1	TRBJ2-2	TGTGCCAGCAGTGACTCGGGTAGCGCGACCGGGGAGCTGTTTTTT	CASSDSGSATGELFF
-	-	TRBV7-2	TRBJ2-5	TGTGCCAGCAGCTTAGATGGAGCCGTCGAGACCCAGTACTTC	CASSLDGAVETQYF
few	-	TRBV4-2	TRBJ2-7	TGTGCCAGCAGCCAAGCAGACCCCGGGCGTAACTCTTTTCTCTACGAGCAGTACTTC	CASSQADPGRNSFLYEQYF
many	-	TRBV5-1	TRBJ2-1	TGCGCCAGCAGCTTGGGTCTCGGTGATGAGCAGTTCTTC	CASSLGLGDEQFF
many	-	TRBV29-1	TRBJ2-7	TGCACCGTAAAAGAAGGGCCCTCCTACGAGCAGTACTTC	CTVKEGPSYEQYF
few	TRBD2	TRBV11-2	TRBJ2-1	TGTGCCAGCACTAGCGGGGCCTACAATGAGCAGTTCTTC	CASTSGAYNEQFF
many	-	TRBV4-3	TRBJ2-7	TGCGCCAGCAGCCAAGATCATAAACAAGGGTACGAGCAGTACTTC	CASSQDHKQGYEQYF
many	-	TRBV12-3/TRBV12-4	TRBJ1-1	TGTGCCAGCAGCCTATTCGGGGGCACTGAAGCTTTCTTT	CASSLFGGTEAFF
-	-	TRBV10-3	TRBJ2-4	TGTGCCATCAGTGAGGAGCGGTATGAAGGCAAAAACATTCAGTACTTC	CAISEERYEGKNIQYF
few	-	TRBV7-2	TRBJ2-3	TGTGCCAGCACCTCCGTCGCAGATACGCAGTATTTT	CASTSVADTQYF
-	-	TRBV7-9	TRBJ2-1	TGTGCCAGCAGCTCAGGGGGGGGCGTCGATAATGAGCAGTTCTTC	CASSSGGGVDNEQFF
few	-	TRBV29-1	TRBJ2-5	TGCAGCGTGGCGTTACAAGAGACCCAGTACTTC	CSVALQETQYF
many	TRBD2	TRBV10-3	TRBJ2-2	TGTGCCATCACCGCGACGGGGGGCACCGGGGAGCTGTTTTTT	CAITATGGTGELFF
-	TRBD1	TRBV9	TRBJ1-6	TGTGCCAGCAGCGTACAGGGGGCAGGGCCCTATAATTCACCCCTCCACTTT	CASSVQGAGPYNSPLHF
-	-	TRBV7-6	TRBJ1-1	TGTGCCAGCAGCCTGGGGAAGGGACCGAACACTGAAGCTTTCTTT	CASSLGKGPNTEAFF
few	-	TRBV27	TRBJ2-3	TGTGCCAGCAGTTCGATAGGGCTAGGCGCGCAGTATTTT	CASSSIGLGAQYF
-	-	TRBV27	TRBJ1-5	TGTGCCAGCAGTGGACGGGCAGGAGGTAATCAGCCCCAGCATTTT	CASSGRAGGNQPQHF
-	-	TRBV12-3/TRBV12-4	TRBJ2-7	TGTGCCAGCCTTCGTGGGGGAAAGCACGAGCAGTACTTC	CASLRGGKHEQYF
many	-	TRBV29-1	TRBJ2-3	TGCAGCGTTCGGACGGATACCACAGATACGCAGTGTTTT	CSVRTDTTDTQCF
-	TRBD2	TRBV6-2/TRBV6-3	TRBJ2-7	TGTGCCAGCAGTTTCCGCCCGAGTTCTAGCGGGACGATGGACGAGCAGTACTTC	CASSFRPSSSGTMDEQYF
many	-	TRBV29-1	TRBJ2-2	TGCAGCGTTTCACCTGGCGGGGAGCTGTTTTTT	CSVSPGGELFF
many	TRBD1	TRBV6-5	TRBJ2-5	TGTGCCATCGACAGGGGGCGAGAGACCCAGTACTTC	CAIDRGRETQYF
-	-	TRBV5-6	TRBJ1-3	TGTGCCAGCAGCTTGGAGGGGTCGCGAAACACCATATATTTT	CASSLEGSRNTIYF
many	-	TRBV10-3	TRBJ2-5	TGTGCCATCAGTGAGTCAACAGTCAAGAGAACCCAGTACTTC	CAISESTVKRTQYF
few	TRBD1	TRBV7-2	TRBJ1-2	TGTGCCAGCAGCCCTTACACAGGGGTCTATGGCTACACCTTC	CASSPYTGVYGYTF
-	-	TRBV24-1	TRBJ1-2	TGTGCCACCAGTGATTATCGACAGAACTATGGCTACACCTTC	CATSDYRQNYGYTF
-	TRBD2	TRBV9	TRBJ2-1	TGTGCCAGCAGCGGAGCCGGGACTAGCGGGATCCGTACTATCAATGAGCAGTTCTTC	CASSGAGTSGIRTINEQFF
-	-	TRBV5-4	TRBJ2-7	TGTGCCAGCAGCTTGGCCCAGGGGACTGAGCAGTACTTC	CASSLAQGTEQYF
-	-	TRBV20-1	TRBJ2-7	TGCAGTGCTCGCCGGGACCCTTCCTCCTACGAGCAGTACTTC	CSARRDPSSYEQYF
few	-	TRBV5-1	TRBJ2-3	TGCGCCAGCAGCTTGGCCCACCGAACAGCCTACCGCACAGATACGCAGTATTTT	CASSLAHRTAYRTDTQYF
few	-	TRBV9	TRBJ1-2	TGTGCCAGCAGCGTATTTCGGGTGGCATCCCATGGCTACACCTTC	CASSVFRVASHGYTF
many	-	TRBV10-3	TRBJ1-1	TGTGCCATCAGGGACGATTGGAACACTGAAGCTTTCTTT	CAIRDDWNTEAFF
-	-	TRBV28	TRBJ2-7	TGTGCCAGCAGTTCGGCGGACGGGAACTACGAGCAGTACTTC	CASSSADGNYEQYF
few	-	TRBV10-3	TRBJ1-3	TGTGCCATCAGTGACCCTCAACAGGGTCCCAAAGGAAACACCATATATTTT	CAISDPQQGPKGNTIYF
-	-	TRBV30	TRBJ1-1	TGTGCCTGGAGTGTTAAAGGAGTGAACACTGAAGCTTTCTTT	CAWSVKGVNTEAFF